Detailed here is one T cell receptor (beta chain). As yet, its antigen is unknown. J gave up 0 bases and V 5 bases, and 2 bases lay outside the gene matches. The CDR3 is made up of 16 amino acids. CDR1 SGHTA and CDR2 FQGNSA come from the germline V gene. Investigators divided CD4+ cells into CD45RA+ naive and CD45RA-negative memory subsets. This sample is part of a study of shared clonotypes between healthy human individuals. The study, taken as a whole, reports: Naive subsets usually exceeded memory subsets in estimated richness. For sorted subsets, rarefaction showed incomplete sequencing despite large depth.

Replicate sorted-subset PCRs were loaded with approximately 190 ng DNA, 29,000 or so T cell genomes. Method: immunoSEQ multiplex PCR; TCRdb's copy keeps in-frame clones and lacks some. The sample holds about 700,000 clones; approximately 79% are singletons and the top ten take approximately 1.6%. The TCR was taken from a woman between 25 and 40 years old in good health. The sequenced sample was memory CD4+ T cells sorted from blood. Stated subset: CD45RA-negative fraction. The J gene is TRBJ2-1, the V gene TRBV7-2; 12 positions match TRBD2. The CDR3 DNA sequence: TGTGCCAGCAGCATGACTAGCGGGGGCTCCTACAATGAGCAGTTCTTC. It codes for CASSMTSGGSYNEQFF.